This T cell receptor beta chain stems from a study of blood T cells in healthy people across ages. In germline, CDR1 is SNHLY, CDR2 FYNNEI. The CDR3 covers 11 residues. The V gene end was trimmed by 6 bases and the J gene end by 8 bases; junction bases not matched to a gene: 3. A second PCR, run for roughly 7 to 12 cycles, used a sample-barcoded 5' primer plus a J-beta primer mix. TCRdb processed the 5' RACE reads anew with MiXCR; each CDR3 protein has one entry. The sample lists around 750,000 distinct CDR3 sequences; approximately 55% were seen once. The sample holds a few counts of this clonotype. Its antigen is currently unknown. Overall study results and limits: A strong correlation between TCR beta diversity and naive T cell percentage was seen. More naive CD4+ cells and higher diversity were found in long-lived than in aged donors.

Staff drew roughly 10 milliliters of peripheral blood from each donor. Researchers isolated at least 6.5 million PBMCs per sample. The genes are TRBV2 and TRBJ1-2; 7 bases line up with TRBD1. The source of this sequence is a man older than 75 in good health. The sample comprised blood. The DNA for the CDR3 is TGTGCCAGCAGGGCGACAGGGGGCTACACCTTC. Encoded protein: CASRATGGYTF.